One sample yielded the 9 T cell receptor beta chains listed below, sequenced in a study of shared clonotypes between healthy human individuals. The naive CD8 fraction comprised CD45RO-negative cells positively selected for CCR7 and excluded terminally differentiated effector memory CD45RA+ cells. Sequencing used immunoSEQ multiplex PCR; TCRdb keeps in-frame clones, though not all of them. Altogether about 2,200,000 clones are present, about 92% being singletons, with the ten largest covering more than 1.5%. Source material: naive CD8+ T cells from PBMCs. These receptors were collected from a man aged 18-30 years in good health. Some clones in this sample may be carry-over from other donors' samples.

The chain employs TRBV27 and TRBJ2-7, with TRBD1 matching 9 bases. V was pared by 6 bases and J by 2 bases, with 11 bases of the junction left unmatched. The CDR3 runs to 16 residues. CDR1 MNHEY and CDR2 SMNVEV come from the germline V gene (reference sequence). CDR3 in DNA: TGTGCCAGCAGCCAGCGAGGGAGACAGGGGGCCTACGAGCAGTACTTC. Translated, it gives CASSQRGRQGAYEQYF.

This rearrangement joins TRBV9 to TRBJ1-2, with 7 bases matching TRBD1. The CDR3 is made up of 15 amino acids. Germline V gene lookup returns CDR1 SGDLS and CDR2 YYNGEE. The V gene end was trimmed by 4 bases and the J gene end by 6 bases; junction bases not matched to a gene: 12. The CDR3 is CASSFPVRGGHGYTF. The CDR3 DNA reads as TGTGCCAGCAGCTTTCCCGTGAGAGGGGGCCATGGCTACACCTTC.

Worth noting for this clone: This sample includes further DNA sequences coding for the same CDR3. The CDR3 nucleotides read TGTGCCAGCAGCGTTAGCGGGCCCGCGAACACCGGGGAGCTGTTTTTT. Its protein product is CASSVSGPANTGELFF. The rearrangement uses TRBV9 and TRBJ2-2, with 7 bases identical to TRBD2. CDR3 length: 16 residues. Trimming took 2 bases from V and 0 from J; bases not matched to a gene: 4. Germline V gene lookup returns CDR1 SGDLS and CDR2 YYNGEE. The entire variable domain, with the rest obtained from reference TRBV9 and TRBJ2-2, is as follows: DSGVTQTPKHLITATGQRVTLRCSPRSGDLSVYWYQQSLDQGLQFLIQYYNGEERAKGNILERFSAQQFPDLHSELNLSSLELGDSALYFCASSVSGPANTGELFFGEGSRLTVL.

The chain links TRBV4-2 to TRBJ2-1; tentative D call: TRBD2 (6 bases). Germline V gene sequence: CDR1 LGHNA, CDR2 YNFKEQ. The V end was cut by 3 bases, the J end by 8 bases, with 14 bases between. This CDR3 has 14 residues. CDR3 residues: CASSHLTSKDEQFF. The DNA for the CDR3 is TGTGCCAGCAGCCACCTGACTAGTAAAGATGAGCAGTTCTTC.

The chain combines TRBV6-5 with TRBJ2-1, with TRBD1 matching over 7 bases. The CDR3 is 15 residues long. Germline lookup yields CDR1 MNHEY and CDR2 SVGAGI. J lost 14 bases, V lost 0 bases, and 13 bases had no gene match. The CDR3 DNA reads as TGTGCCAGCAGTTACTCGGCCAATTTACAGGGGCGGGAGTTCTTC. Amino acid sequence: CASSYSANLQGREFF.

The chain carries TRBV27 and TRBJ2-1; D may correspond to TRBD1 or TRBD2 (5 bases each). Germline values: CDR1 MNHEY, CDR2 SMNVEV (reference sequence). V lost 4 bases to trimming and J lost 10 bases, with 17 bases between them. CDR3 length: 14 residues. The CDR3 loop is CASSSRVGALEQFF. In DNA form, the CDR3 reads TGTGCCAGCAGTTCCAGGGTCGGGGCACTAGAGCAGTTCTTC.

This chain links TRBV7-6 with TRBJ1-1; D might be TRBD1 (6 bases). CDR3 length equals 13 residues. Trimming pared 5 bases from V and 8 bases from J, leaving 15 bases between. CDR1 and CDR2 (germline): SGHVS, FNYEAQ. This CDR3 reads CASSAPGGAEAFF. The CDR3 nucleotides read TGTGCCAGCAGCGCCCCCGGGGGGGCCGAAGCTTTCTTT.

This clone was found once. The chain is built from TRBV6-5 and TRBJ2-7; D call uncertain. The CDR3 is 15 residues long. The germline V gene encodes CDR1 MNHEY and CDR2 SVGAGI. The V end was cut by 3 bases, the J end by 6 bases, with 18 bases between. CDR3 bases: TGTGCCAGCAGTTATGGTTTGGGGTCCGGTCTCGAGCAGTACTTC. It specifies CASSYGLGSGLEQYF.

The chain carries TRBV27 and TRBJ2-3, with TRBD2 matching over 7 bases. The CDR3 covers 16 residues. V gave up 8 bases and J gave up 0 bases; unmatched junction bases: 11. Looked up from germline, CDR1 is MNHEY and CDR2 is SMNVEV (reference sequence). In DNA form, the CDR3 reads TGTGCCAGCTTTAAATCCCTAGCGGTGAGCACAGATACGCAGTATTTT. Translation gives CASFKSLAVSTDTQYF.